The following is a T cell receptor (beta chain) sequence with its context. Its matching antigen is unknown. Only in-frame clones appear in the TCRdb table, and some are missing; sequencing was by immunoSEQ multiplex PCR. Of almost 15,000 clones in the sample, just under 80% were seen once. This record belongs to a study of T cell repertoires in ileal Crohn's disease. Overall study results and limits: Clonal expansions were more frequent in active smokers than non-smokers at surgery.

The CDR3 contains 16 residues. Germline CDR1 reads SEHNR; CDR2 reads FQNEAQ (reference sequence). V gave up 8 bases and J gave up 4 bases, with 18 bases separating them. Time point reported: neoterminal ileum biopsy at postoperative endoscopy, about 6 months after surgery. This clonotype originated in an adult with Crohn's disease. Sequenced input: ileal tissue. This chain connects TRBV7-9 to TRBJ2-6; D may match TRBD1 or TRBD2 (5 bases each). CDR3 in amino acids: CASGAGSSLGANVLTF. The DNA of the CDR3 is TGTGCCAGCGGGGCAGGGAGTTCGTTGGGGGCCAACGTCCTGACTTTC.